This T cell receptor beta chain is drawn from a study of T-cell reconstitution after alpha-beta-depleted transplantation in children. Researchers prepared the TCRbeta library using unique molecular identifiers, the study reports. TCRdb reprocessed the PCR reads with MiXCR, giving one entry per CDR3 protein. Here the sample spans over 300,000 distinct CDR3 sequences, under 13% being singletons. The sequencing used PBMCs from the stem cell graft donor, collected from the stem cell graft. This TCR was recovered from a human donor who donated a stem cell graft to a child with acute lymphoblastic leukemia.

Here the CDR3 reads CAWTPADTIYF. CDR3 DNA: TGTGCCTGGACCCCCGCGGACACCATATATTTT. The genes are TRBV30 and TRBJ1-3; D is unresolved. CDR1 and CDR2 from the germline V gene are GTSNPN and SVGIG (reference sequence). The CDR3 totals 11 residues. The ends were cut back, 4 bases at V and 8 bases at J, with 9 bases in the middle. Variable domain in full (rest from reference TRBV30 and TRBJ1-3): SQTIHQWPATLVQPVGSPLSLECTVEGTSNPNLYWYRQAAGRGLQLLFYSVGIGQISSEVPQNLSASRPQDRQFILSSKKLLLSDSGFYLCAWTPADTIYFGEGSWLTVV.